This T cell receptor beta chain comes out of a study of T-cell memory formation after mild COVID-19. A single record per CDR3 protein comes from TCRdb applying MiXCR to the 5' RACE reads. The sample records approximately 340,000 distinct CDR3 sequences, approximately 15% being singletons. This clonotype was observed at least ten times. This CDR3 region has 14 residues. Germline values: CDR1 SGHRS, CDR2 YFSETQ. V was clipped by 4 bases and J by 5 bases, with 15 bases between them. Sample: PBMCs or a T cell subset sorted from them (not recorded which). This TCR came from a man younger than 30 who had mild COVID-19 (a few samples of this study predate the infection). Cell type and time point are not known. V gene TRBV5-1 combines with J gene TRBJ2-5, with D possibly being TRBD1 or TRBD2 (5 bases each). This CDR3 reads CASSAGTGDETQYF. DNA of the CDR3: TGCGCCAGCAGCGCAGGGACCGGGGACGAGACCCAGTACTTC.